This TCR beta chain comes out of a study of CD8 T cells in Susac syndrome. Study background: Among the sequenced Susac syndrome patients, about six had active disease while 8 or 9 were in remission. Study-wide points: CD4+ T cell repertoires in Susac syndrome lacked clonal expansion.

A word on this clonotype: Its antigen is undetermined.

The authors reverse transcribed roughly 0.5 to 1 ug RNA with random hexamers. TCRdb reprocessed the immunoSEQ multiplex PCR reads with MiXCR, giving one entry per CDR3 protein. Altogether some 160,000 distinct CDR3 sequences are present, around 94% being singletons, with the ten largest covering 0.1% to 0.13%. The receptor was isolated from a human donor with Susac syndrome. The sequenced sample consisted of CD4+ T cells from PBMCs.

CDR3 bases: TGTGCCAGCAGCCGGCGTTCCGGGGACGATACGCAGTATTTT. Its protein is CASSRRSGDDTQYF. The J gene is TRBJ2-3, the V gene TRBV12-3 or TRBV12-4; TRBD1 or TRBD2 may be the D gene (5 bases each). The CDR3 is made up of 14 amino acids. With 6 bases removed from V and 6 bases from J, the gap between germline ends came to 16 bases.